This TCR beta chain appears in the sequencing data of a study of OX40 agonist ivuxolimab in advanced cancers. Using immunoSEQ multiplex PCR, the repertoire was profiled, and TCRdb retains in-frame clones only, with some absent. Of almost 90,000 clones in the sample, about 86% were seen once. This CDR3 contains 13 residues. CDR1 SGHNT and CDR2 YYREEE come from the germline V gene (reference sequence). V was trimmed by 3 bases and J by 3 bases, leaving 10 bases between them. The chain uses TRBV5-4 and TRBJ2-7; D not resolved. The receptor was derived from an adult with an advanced solid tumor such as melanoma, head and neck, liver or kidney cancer. Specimen: CD4+ or CD8+ T cells sorted from blood, collected in a trial of the OX40 agonist ivuxolimab. CDR3 region: CASSSSAGYEQYF. The CDR3 region has the DNA TGTGCCAGCAGCTCCTCAGCAGGCTACGAGCAGTACTTC.